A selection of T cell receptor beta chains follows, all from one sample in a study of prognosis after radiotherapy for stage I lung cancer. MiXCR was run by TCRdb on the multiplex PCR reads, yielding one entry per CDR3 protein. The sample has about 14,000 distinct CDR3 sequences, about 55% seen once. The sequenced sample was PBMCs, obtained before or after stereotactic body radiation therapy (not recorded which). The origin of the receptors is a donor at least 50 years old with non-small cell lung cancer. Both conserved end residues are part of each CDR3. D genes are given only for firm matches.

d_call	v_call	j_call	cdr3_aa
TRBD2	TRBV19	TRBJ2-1	CASSIIPGTSGSPKYNEQFF
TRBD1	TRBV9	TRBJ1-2	CASISGQGAGGYTF
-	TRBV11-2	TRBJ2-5	CASKAGSQETQYF
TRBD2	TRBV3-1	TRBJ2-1	CASSQRTSGGAEQFF
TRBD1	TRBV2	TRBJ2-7	CASNRDRRLYEQYF
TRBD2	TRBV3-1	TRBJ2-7	CASSLTSASSYEQYF
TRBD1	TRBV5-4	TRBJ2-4	CASSEGQGNIQYF
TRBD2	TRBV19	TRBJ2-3	CASRLAGNTDTQYF
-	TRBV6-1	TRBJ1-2	CSSSPGSNYGYTF
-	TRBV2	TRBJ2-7	CASRISRADLYEQYF
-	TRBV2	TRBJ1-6	CASSDLPPLHF
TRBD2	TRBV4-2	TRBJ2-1	CASSQGSGGRALGEQFF
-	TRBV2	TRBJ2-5	CASSVPGEETQYF
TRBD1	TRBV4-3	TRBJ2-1	CASSLFPGGAENNEQFF
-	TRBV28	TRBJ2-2	CAGSLTSSAGDLFF
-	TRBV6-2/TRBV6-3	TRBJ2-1	CASSKVEFTYNEQFF
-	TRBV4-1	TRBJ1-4	CASSQHSPNEKLFF
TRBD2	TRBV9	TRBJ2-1	CASSVGGGRAAEQFF